These T cell receptor beta chains were read from a single sample in a study of T cells after yellow fever vaccination. TCRdb fed the 5' RACE reads into MiXCR, producing one record per CDR3 protein. There are a few hundred thousand distinct CDR3 sequences in the sample; 4.1% occur only once, and just under 25% lies in the top ten. The material was PBMCs, obtained 5 days after the yellow fever booster vaccination. All receptors derive from a man between 18 and 29 years old who received the YFV17D yellow fever vaccine. CDR3s include the opening cysteine and the closing phenylalanine or tryptophan. A D gene is named only where the DNA matches it firmly. For some rows the clone size is stated as once, few or many, or as a class when expanded; others skip it.

>TRBJ2-5|16|many|TRBV18|TRBD1
TGTGCCAGCTCACCACCGAGGGCAGGGGGCCCAGAGACCCAGTACTTC
CASSPPRAGGPETQYF
>TRBJ2-3|13|-|TRBV7-2|TRBD2
TGTGCCAGCGGGACTAGCGGGGCAGATACGCAGTATTTT
CASGTSGADTQYF
>TRBJ1-2|15|few|TRBV3-1|-
TGTGCCAGCAGTCCAAGATCCGGGGTATCGGATGGCTACACCTTC
CASSPRSGVSDGYTF
>TRBJ1-4|13|few|TRBV11-2|-
TGTGCCAGCAGCTTAGTACTAAATGAAAAACTGTTTTTT
CASSLVLNEKLFF
>TRBJ2-3|11|many|TRBV11-2|-
TGTGCCAGCAGCTTAGGTAGAAGGTTGTATTTT
CASSLGRRLYF
>TRBJ2-1|19|many|TRBV4-3|TRBD2
TGCGCCAGCAGCCAAGCGGGGGGGGTAGCTGCCGGGGTTTACAATGAGCAGTTCTTC
CASSQAGGVAAGVYNEQFF
>TRBJ2-3|14|-|TRBV12-3/TRBV12-4|-
TGTGCCAGCAGTTTGAGTCGTGATGGTAATACGCAGTATTTT
CASSLSRDGNTQYF
>TRBJ1-6|15|-|TRBV7-2|-
TGTGCCAGCAGCTTAGCGGGGGCAGGGGCTTCACCCCTCCACTTT
CASSLAGAGASPLHF
>TRBJ1-1|12|-|TRBV7-3|-
TGTGCCAGCACGGACCTGAACACTGAAGCTTTCTTT
CASTDLNTEAFF
>TRBJ1-2|11|many|TRBV21-1|-
TGTGCCAGCAGCGAGGCCGATGGCTACACCTTC
CASSEADGYTF
>TRBJ2-3|12|few|TRBV27|-
TGTGCCAGCAGCGAAAGAGCAGATACGCAGTATTTT
CASSERADTQYF
>TRBJ1-1|16|-|TRBV12-3/TRBV12-4|-
TGTGCCAGCAGTCCCCGGGACGGGGGGAGAAACACTGAAGCTTTCTTT
CASSPRDGGRNTEAFF
>TRBJ1-2|14|-|TRBV29-1|TRBD1
TGCAGCGTTAAGGACAGGGGCGATAACTATGGCTACACCTTC
CSVKDRGDNYGYTF
>TRBJ1-4|14|many|TRBV29-1|-
TGCAGCGCAAATGTCGGCGGCCGTAATGAAAAACTGTTTTTT
CSANVGGRNEKLFF
>TRBJ2-1|15|many|TRBV5-1|TRBD2
TGCGCCAGCAGCTTGAATGCGGGGGGAGGGAATGAGCAGTTCTTC
CASSLNAGGGNEQFF
>TRBJ2-7|13|many|TRBV12-3/TRBV12-4|TRBD1
TGTGCCAGCAGTTTGGGGACAGTTTACGAGCAGTACTTC
CASSLGTVYEQYF
>TRBJ2-6|16|many|TRBV7-2|TRBD2
TGTGCCAGCAGCTCTAGCGGCGTATCCGGGGCCAACGTCCTGACTTTC
CASSSSGVSGANVLTF
>TRBJ2-3|13|many|TRBV12-3/TRBV12-4|-
TGTGCCAGCAGTCGCCCGAGCACAGATACGCAGTATTTT
CASSRPSTDTQYF
>TRBJ1-5|15|few|TRBV20-1|TRBD1
TGCAGTGCTAGAGATCCGACAGGGACGGGTCAGCCCCAGCATTTT
CSARDPTGTGQPQHF
>TRBJ2-3|15|many|TRBV5-1|TRBD2
TGCGCCAGCAGCTCAGTAGCGGGGAGCACAGATACGCAGTATTTT
CASSSVAGSTDTQYF
>TRBJ1-2|14|-|TRBV19|-
TGTGCCAGTAGTATTACGGGAACACCCGGTGGCTACACCTTC
CASSITGTPGGYTF
>TRBJ2-1|15|few|TRBV28|-
TGTGCCAGCAGTTTACGCGGAACCGCCTACAATGAGCAGTTCTTC
CASSLRGTAYNEQFF
>TRBJ2-1|13|few|TRBV5-1|-
TGCGCCAGCATCGGGAGCTCCTACAATGAGCAGTTCTTC
CASIGSSYNEQFF
>TRBJ2-7|15|few|TRBV5-1|-
TGCGCCAGCAGATCCGGGAATTCCGCTCCCTACGAGCAGTACTTC
CASRSGNSAPYEQYF
>TRBJ2-3|16|-|TRBV5-1|TRBD2
TGCGCCAGCAGCTTGGAGGGGCAGGGAGGGATTGATACGCAGTATTTT
CASSLEGQGGIDTQYF
>TRBJ2-5|12|few|TRBV20-1|-
TGCAGTGCTGAAGACAGTCAAGAGACCCAGTACTTC
CSAEDSQETQYF
>TRBJ1-4|15|-|TRBV12-3/TRBV12-4|-
TGTGCCAGCAGTGCCCCCGTAGGGCTGGGTGAAAAACTGTTTTTT
CASSAPVGLGEKLFF
>TRBJ1-1|13|-|TRBV30|TRBD1
TGTGCCTGGAGTGTACAGGGGGCTTTTGAAGCTTTCTTT
CAWSVQGAFEAFF
>TRBJ2-5|12|many|TRBV6-1|-
TGTGCCAGCATGGACAGAGGGGAGACCCAGTACTTC
CASMDRGETQYF
>TRBJ1-1|15|many|TRBV5-1|TRBD1
TGCGCCAGCAGCAACAGGGACAGGGGGAACACTGAAGCTTTCTTT
CASSNRDRGNTEAFF
>TRBJ2-5|15|few|TRBV5-6|TRBD2
TGTGCCAGCAGCCCGACCGGGACTAGCCAAGAGACCCAGTACTTC
CASSPTGTSQETQYF
>TRBJ2-1|15|few|TRBV30|-
TGTGCCTGGAGTGCCGCAGTTTACCACCCCCTTGAGCAGTTCTTC
CAWSAAVYHPLEQFF
>TRBJ1-1|15|few|TRBV12-3/TRBV12-4|TRBD1
TGTGCCAGCAGGCTGACAGGGGAGTTTAGCACTGAAGCTTTCTTT
CASRLTGEFSTEAFF
>TRBJ2-1|16|-|TRBV11-2|TRBD2
TGTGCCAGCCGAGGACTAGCGGGGCCCTCCTACAATGAGCAGTTCTTC
CASRGLAGPSYNEQFF
>TRBJ1-2|15|many|TRBV15|-
TGTGCCACCAGCAGAGATCCGGCGGCGGCGGATGGCTACACCTTC
CATSRDPAAADGYTF
>TRBJ2-1|10|-|TRBV6-6|TRBD2
TGTGCCAGCGGGGGGGATGAGCAGTTCTTC
CASGGDEQFF
>TRBJ2-2|13|few|TRBV19|-
TGTGCCAGTCGAGGGTTCTCCACCGGGGAGCTGTTTTTT
CASRGFSTGELFF
>TRBJ2-1|17|-|TRBV9|TRBD2
TGTGCCAGCAGCGGACCGGGGGGGACCGCGACCTACAATGAGCAGTTCTTC
CASSGPGGTATYNEQFF
>TRBJ1-4|19|many|TRBV4-1|-
TGCGCCAGCAGCCATGCGGCACAGGGATACGATGCAACTAATGAAAAACTGTTTTTT
CASSHAAQGYDATNEKLFF
>TRBJ2-2|16|many|TRBV7-9|-
TGTGCCAGCAGACAGGACAGCTCAGAATTCACCGGGGAGCTGTTTTTT
CASRQDSSEFTGELFF
>TRBJ1-5|13|many|TRBV12-3/TRBV12-4|-
TGTGCCAGCAGTTTAGAGGCGGGGCAGCCCCAGCATTTT
CASSLEAGQPQHF
>TRBJ1-1|14|many|TRBV5-1|-
TGCGCCAGCAGCTTGGGCGAAGGGAGTACTGAAGCTTTCTTT
CASSLGEGSTEAFF
>TRBJ1-2|15|few|TRBV5-1|TRBD1
TGCGCCAGCAGCCTTGGACAGGAGAGGCCCTATGGCTACACCTTC
CASSLGQERPYGYTF
>TRBJ2-3|15|-|TRBV11-2|-
TGTGCCAGCAGCCCCCGCGTCGGAGTGGGAGATACGCAGTATTTT
CASSPRVGVGDTQYF
>TRBJ2-5|13|many|TRBV7-8|-
TGTGCCAGCAGCTTATTACCGCAAGAGACCCAGTACTTC
CASSLLPQETQYF